The T cell receptor beta chain under discussion was sequenced for a study of T cell repertoires in cytomegalovirus infection. Turning to the study itself: Carrying CMV and the relevant HLA type showed in public TCR beta signatures.

One entry per CDR3 protein results from TCRdb running MiXCR on the reads. The table includes roughly 90,000 distinct CDR3 sequences, approximately 24% detected once. This clonotype was counted at least ten times. Its target is unknown. The sequencing here drew on CD8+ T cells from cultured PBMCs, taken from culture after CMV antigen stimulation. The sequence derives from a human donor in good health (CMV status not recorded). Some clones in this sample may be carry-over from other donors' samples.

The CDR3 loop is CASSSRDSYMVSTDTQYF. CDR3 nucleotide sequence: TGTGCCAGCAGCTCCCGAGACTCATACATGGTTAGCACAGATACGCAGTATTTT. The V call is TRBV7-6, the J call TRBJ2-3; D ambiguous. V dropped 4 bases and J dropped 0 bases, with 20 bases sitting between them. Germline V gene lookup returns CDR1 SGHVS and CDR2 FNYEAQ. The CDR3 is made up of 18 amino acids.